A single sample is the source of the 14 T cell receptor beta chains below, sequenced in a study of blood T cell repertoires in COVID-19. Here immunoSEQ multiplex PCR was the method, and the copy in TCRdb shows in-frame clones only, minus some. The top ten clones hold approximately 8% of a sample with about 200,000 clones, around 92% of them seen once. The sample taken for sequencing was PBMCs or T cells enriched from blood (not recorded which). Receptor source: a woman aged 18-29 years who had recovered from COVID-19.

This chain connects TRBV2 to TRBJ1-2; D possibly corresponds to TRBD1 (6 bases). Per the germline V gene, CDR1 is SNHLY and CDR2 is FYNNEI. The length of the CDR3 is 14 residues. Trimming stripped 4 bases from V and 6 bases from J, with 15 bases between. CDR3 DNA sequence: TGTGCCAGCAGTGTCACCAGGGGTGATGATGGCTACACCTTC. This translates into CASSVTRGDDGYTF. The whole variable domain, remainder taken from reference TRBV2 and TRBJ1-2, is EPEVTQTPSHQVTQMGQEVILRCVPISNHLYFYWYRQILGQKVEFLVSFYNNEISEKSEIFDDQFSVERPDGSNFTLKIRSTKLEDSAMYFCASSVTRGDDGYTFGSGTRLTVV.

This chain uses TRBV28 with TRBJ2-6; TRBD1 agrees at 9 bases. Looked up from germline, CDR1 is MDHEN and CDR2 is SYDVKM. The CDR3 spans 17 residues. J was trimmed by 1 base and V by 10 bases; bases with no gene match: 11. CDR3 loop: CATTNRDRVSGANVLTF. CDR3 coding DNA: TGTGCCACCACAAACCGGGACAGGGTTTCTGGGGCCAACGTCCTGACTTTC.

In its sample, this clone was seen a few times. The chain couples TRBV2 to TRBJ1-6; no clear D. The CDR3 is made up of 13 amino acids. Germline assignment: CDR1 SNHLY and CDR2 FYNNEI. V lost 6 bases to trimming and J lost 8 bases, with 11 bases between them. CDR3 nucleotides: TGTGCCAGCAGGAGATTTGTAGATTCACCCCTCCACTTT. Translated, it gives CASRRFVDSPLHF.

This sequence joins TRBV12-3 or TRBV12-4 and TRBJ1-1, with unresolved D. The CDR3 has 13 residues. The V gene lost 8 bases and the J gene lost 3 bases, with 13 bases spanning the gap. CDR3 sequence (DNA): TGTGCCAGCTTCCTGGCCGGAGACACTGAAGCTTTCTTT. Its translation is CASFLAGDTEAFF.

The chain uses TRBV7-9 and TRBJ2-7, with 7 bases that match TRBD1. The CDR3 is made up of 15 amino acids. Germline V gene lookup returns CDR1 SEHNR and CDR2 FQNEAQ (reference sequence). V was clipped by 4 bases and J by 5 bases; unmatched bases: 11. This CDR3 is CASSSRGDRVDEQYF. The CDR3 DNA is TGTGCCAGCAGCTCTCGAGGCGACAGGGTTGACGAGCAGTACTTC.

This clone has only a few counts. The CDR3 sequence is CASSPTGGPNSPLHF. The CDR3 nucleotides read TGTGCCAGCAGTCCTACGGGGGGGCCTAATTCACCCCTCCACTTT. The V and J genes are TRBV28 and TRBJ1-6; possibly TRBD1 for D (6 bases). This CDR3 spans 15 amino acids. CDR1 MDHEN and CDR2 SYDVKM come from the germline V gene. Trimming left V 5 bases short and J 6 bases short, with 14 bases between.

The chain has TRBV19 and TRBJ1-6, with TRBD1 as a possible D gene (5 bases). V dropped 7 bases and J dropped 0 bases, with 10 bases sitting between them. This CDR3 is built from 15 residues. Looked up from germline, CDR1 is LNHDA and CDR2 is SQIVND (reference sequence). CDR3 nucleotide sequence: TGTGCCAGTAAGGAGGGACGCTCCTATAATTCACCCCTCCACTTT. Translating it yields CASKEGRSYNSPLHF.

The J gene is TRBJ1-2, the V gene TRBV24-1; the match to TRBD1 covers 9 bases. The ends lost 4 bases at V and 8 bases at J; junction bases unmatched: 7. Germline CDR1 is KGHDR and CDR2 is SFDVKD. This CDR3 has 14 amino acids. The CDR3 is CATSDAGQGPGYTF. The CDR3 DNA reads TGTGCCACCAGTGACGCGGGACAGGGTCCCGGCTACACCTTC.

The chain employs TRBV6-5 and TRBJ1-5, with unresolved D. Trimming left V 1 base short and J 4 bases short, with 8 bases between. Germline-derived CDR1 and CDR2 are MNHEY and SVGAGI. This CDR3 has 14 residues. As DNA, the CDR3 is TGTGCCAGCAGTTACTTGGGCAGTAATCAGCCCCAGCATTTT. Encoded protein: CASSYLGSNQPQHF.

The rearrangement joins TRBV6-5 to TRBJ1-5, with D possibly matching TRBD1 (5 bases). The CDR3 totals 15 residues. Trimming left V 0 bases short and J 4 bases short, with 10 bases between. Per germline, CDR1 MNHEY and CDR2 SVGAGI. CDR3 nucleotide sequence: TGTGCCAGCAGTTACTCGATGGGGGGAAATCAGCCCCAGCATTTT. Its protein product is CASSYSMGGNQPQHF.

The V call is TRBV25-1, the J call TRBJ2-7, with 9 bases aligning to TRBD1. The CDR3 is 16 residues long. Germline V gene lookup returns CDR1 MGHDK and CDR2 SYGVNS. The ends lost 4 bases at V and 6 bases at J; junction bases unmatched: 13. In nucleotides, the CDR3 is TGTGCCAGCAGTGCACAATCGGGGACAGGGACCCCCGAGCAGTACTTC. It codes for CASSAQSGTGTPEQYF.

CDR3 sequence: CSAPRSTEAFF. Written as DNA, the CDR3 is TGCAGCGCTCCGCGGAGCACTGAAGCTTTCTTT. V and J are TRBV29-1 and TRBJ1-1, with D uncertain. CDR1 and CDR2 from the germline V gene are SQVTM and ANQGSEA. The germline V and J ends were trimmed by 7 bases and 4 bases, with 10 bases remaining between them. This CDR3 comprises 11 residues.

This chain joins TRBV2 and TRBJ1-6, with a possible D match to TRBD1 (6 bases). CDR3 size: 12 residues. From germline, CDR1 is SNHLY and CDR2 FYNNEI. V gave up 5 bases and J gave up 10 bases, with 9 bases separating them. In nucleotides, the CDR3 is TGTGCCAGCAGTCTACAGGGATCACCCCTCCACTTT. It specifies CASSLQGSPLHF.

This clone was seen a handful of times. The chain combines TRBV6-6 with TRBJ1-2, with unresolved D. Trimming shortened V by 2 bases and J by 5 bases, and 9 bases separated the two germline ends. The CDR3 length is 13 residues. CDR1 and CDR2 (germline): MNHNY, SVGAGI (reference sequence). In nucleotides, the CDR3 is TGTGCCAGCAGTTACCAGACGGAGTATGGCTACACCTTC. Amino acids: CASSYQTEYGYTF.